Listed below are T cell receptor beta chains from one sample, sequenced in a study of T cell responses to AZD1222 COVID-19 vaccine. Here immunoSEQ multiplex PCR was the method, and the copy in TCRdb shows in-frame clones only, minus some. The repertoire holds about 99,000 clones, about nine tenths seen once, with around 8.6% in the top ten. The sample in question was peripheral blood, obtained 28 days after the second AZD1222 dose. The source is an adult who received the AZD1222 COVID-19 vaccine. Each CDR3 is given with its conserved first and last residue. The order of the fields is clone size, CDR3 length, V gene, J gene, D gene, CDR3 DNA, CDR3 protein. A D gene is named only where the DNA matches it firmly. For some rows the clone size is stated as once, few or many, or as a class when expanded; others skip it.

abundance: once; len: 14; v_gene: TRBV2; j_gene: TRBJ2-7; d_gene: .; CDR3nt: TGTGCCAGCAGTGAATTGGTAGCTTTATACGAGCAGTACTTC; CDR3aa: CASSELVALYEQYF
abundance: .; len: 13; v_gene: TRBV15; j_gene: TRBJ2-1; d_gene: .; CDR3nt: TGTGCCACCAGGGCCATCCAAAGATATGAGCAGTTCTTC; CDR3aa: CATRAIQRYEQFF
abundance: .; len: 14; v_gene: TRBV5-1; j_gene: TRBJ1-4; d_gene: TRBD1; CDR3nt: TGCGCCAGCAGCCGGACAGGGAGGAATGAAAAACTGTTTTTT; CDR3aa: CASSRTGRNEKLFF
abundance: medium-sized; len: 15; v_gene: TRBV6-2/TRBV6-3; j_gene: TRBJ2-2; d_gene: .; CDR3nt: TGTGCCAGCAGCCCGCCGGACAGACACACCGGGGAGCTGTTTTTT; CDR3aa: CASSPPDRHTGELFF
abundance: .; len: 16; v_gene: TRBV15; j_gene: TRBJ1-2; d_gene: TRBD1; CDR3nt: TGTGCCACCAGCAGTAGTGGACAGGACGTCTTGGAGGGCTACACCTTC; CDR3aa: CATSSSGQDVLEGYTF
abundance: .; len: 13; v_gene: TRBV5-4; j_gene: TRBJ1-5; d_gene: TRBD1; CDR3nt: TGTGCCAGCAGCTTGAACAGGGGACAGCCCCAGCATTTT; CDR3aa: CASSLNRGQPQHF
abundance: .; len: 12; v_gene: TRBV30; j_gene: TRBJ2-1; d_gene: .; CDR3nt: TGTGCCTGGAGTACAGGGTACAATGAGCAGTTCTTC; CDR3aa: CAWSTGYNEQFF
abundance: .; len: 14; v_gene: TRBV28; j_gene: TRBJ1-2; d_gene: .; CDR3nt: TGTGCCAGCAGTTTCCGCAGGCTCCCGGAGGGCTACACCTTC; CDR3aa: CASSFRRLPEGYTF
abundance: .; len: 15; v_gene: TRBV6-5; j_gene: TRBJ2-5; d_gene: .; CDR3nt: TGTGCCAGCAGGAAGGGCGAGATGGGTATAGAGACCCAGTACTTC; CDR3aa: CASRKGEMGIETQYF
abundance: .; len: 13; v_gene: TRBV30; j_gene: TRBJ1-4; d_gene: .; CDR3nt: TGTGCCTGGAACGTGGGGGGACATGAAAAACTGTTTTTT; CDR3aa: CAWNVGGHEKLFF
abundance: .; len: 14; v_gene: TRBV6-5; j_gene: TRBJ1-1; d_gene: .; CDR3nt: TGTGCCAGCAGTTCGGCCGGGGGGGACACTGAAGCTTTCTTT; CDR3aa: CASSSAGGDTEAFF
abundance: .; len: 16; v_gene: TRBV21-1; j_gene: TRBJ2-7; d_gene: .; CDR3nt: TGTGCCAGCAGCTCGCCCCCGGGACAGGGGGGTTACGAGCAGTACTTC; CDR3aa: CASSSPPGQGGYEQYF
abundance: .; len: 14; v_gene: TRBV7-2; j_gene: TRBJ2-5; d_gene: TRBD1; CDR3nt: TGTGCCAGCAGCCCGGACAGGGCCGGGGAGACCCAGTACTTC; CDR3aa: CASSPDRAGETQYF
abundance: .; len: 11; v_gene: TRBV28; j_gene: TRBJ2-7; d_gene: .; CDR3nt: TGTGCCAGCAGCCTCCGCTACGAGCAGTACTTC; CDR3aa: CASSLRYEQYF
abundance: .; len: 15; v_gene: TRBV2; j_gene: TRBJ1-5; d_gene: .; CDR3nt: TGTGCCAGCAGTATTCTCGGGCCTGGGCATCAGCCCCAGCATTTT; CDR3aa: CASSILGPGHQPQHF
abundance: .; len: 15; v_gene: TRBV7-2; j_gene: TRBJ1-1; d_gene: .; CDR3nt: TGTGCCAGCAGCTCTCGGGGGCCCTTGAACACTGAAGCTTTCTTT; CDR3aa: CASSSRGPLNTEAFF
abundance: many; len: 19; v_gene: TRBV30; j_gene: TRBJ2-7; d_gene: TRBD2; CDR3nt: TGTGCCTGGGTCGCTGCCCTAGCGGGAGGGTCCCAAATTTCCTACGAGCAGTACTTC; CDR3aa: CAWVAALAGGSQISYEQYF